The clone carrying this T cell receptor beta chain was counted once. Sequencing used immunoSEQ multiplex PCR; TCRdb keeps in-frame clones, though not all of them. The table shows about 140,000 clones, with roughly nine tenths occurring only once. This entry comes from a study of control samples from healthy donors and cancer patients. After removal of 3 bases from V and 6 bases from J, the junction contained 19 bases not matched to a gene. Germline V gives CDR1 MRHNA, CDR2 SNTAGT. The CDR3 contains 19 residues. The clonotype comes from a woman aged 30 to 39 in good health. The V gene is TRBV6-4, the J gene TRBJ2-3; 9 nucleotides match TRBD1. Sequenced material: blood. The CDR3 sequence is CASSDPPFYRDRVPDTQYF. The CDR3 nucleotides read TGTGCCAGCAGTGATCCCCCTTTCTATCGGGACAGGGTCCCCGATACGCAGTATTTT.